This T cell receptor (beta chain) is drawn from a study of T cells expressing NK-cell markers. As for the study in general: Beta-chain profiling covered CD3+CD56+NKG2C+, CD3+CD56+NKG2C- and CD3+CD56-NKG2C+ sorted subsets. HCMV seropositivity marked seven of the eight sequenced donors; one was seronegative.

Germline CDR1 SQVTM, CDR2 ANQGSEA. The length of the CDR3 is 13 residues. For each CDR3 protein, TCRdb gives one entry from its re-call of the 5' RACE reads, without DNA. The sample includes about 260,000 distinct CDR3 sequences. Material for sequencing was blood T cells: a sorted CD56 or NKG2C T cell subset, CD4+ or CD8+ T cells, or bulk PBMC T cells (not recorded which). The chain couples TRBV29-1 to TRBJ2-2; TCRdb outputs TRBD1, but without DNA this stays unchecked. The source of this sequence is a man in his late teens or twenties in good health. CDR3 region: CSVRISGKGELFF.